This TCR beta chain was sequenced during a study of T cell responses to AZD1222 COVID-19 vaccine. Concerning this clone itself: What it binds is unknown.

The protocol was immunoSEQ multiplex PCR, while the TCRdb copy is restricted to in-frame clones and leaves out a portion. The sample holds 200,000 or so clones, roughly 92% seen once. The CDR3 has 13 residues. The V gene's germline CDR1 is MNHEY and CDR2 SMNVEV (reference sequence). V lost 4 bases and J 11 bases, leaving 15 bases between the germline ends. Whole-study findings and limits: The study sampled repertoires only after the peak T cell response. Just a handful of AZD1222 recipients were seropositive at baseline.

The input for sequencing was peripheral blood, taken on day 0 of AZD1222 vaccination. This TCR was sampled from an adult in good health. V is TRBV27 and J is TRBJ1-5; D is ambiguous. CDR3 protein: CASSSRPLSAQHF. CDR3 DNA: TGTGCCAGCAGTTCGCGACCCTTATCAGCCCAGCATTTT.